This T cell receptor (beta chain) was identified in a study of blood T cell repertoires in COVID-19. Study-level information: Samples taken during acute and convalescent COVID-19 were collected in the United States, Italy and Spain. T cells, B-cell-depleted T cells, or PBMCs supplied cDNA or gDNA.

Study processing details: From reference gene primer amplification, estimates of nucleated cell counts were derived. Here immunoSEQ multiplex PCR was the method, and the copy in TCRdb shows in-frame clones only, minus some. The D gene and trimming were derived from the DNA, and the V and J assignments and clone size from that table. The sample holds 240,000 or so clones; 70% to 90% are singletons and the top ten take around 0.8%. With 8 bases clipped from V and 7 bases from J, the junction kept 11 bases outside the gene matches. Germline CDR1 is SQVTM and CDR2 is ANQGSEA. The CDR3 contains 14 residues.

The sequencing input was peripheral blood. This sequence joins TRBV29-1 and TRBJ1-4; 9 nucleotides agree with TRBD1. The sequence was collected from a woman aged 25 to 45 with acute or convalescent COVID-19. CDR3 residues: CSTQGQGRGEKLFF. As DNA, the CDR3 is TGCAGCACACAAGGACAGGGGCGGGGTGAAAAACTGTTTTTT.